The sequence of this T cell receptor (beta chain) was determined in a study of blood T cell repertoires in COVID-19. The length of the CDR3 is 16 residues. The V segment lost 0 bases and the J segment 1 base; nucleotides outside the gene matches: 2. Germline assignment: CDR1 SGHRS and CDR2 YFSETQ. Original data processing: Researchers report that nucleated cell counts were estimated from reference gene primer amplification. Sequenced by immunoSEQ multiplex PCR; TCRdb stores in-frame clones only, minus some. Clone size and V and J calls were adopted from that table, with D and trimming inferred from the DNA. The data contain about 16,000 clones, 88% of them singletons.

The rearrangement uses TRBV5-1 and TRBJ2-2, with 8 bases fitting TRBD1. Sequenced input: peripheral blood. The receptor was isolated from a human donor in a cohort sampled during active COVID-19. The CDR3 sequence is CASSLDGTGNTGELFF. As DNA, the CDR3 is TGCGCCAGCAGCTTGGATGGGACAGGGAACACCGGGGAGCTGTTTTTT.